The sequence of this T cell receptor (beta chain) was determined in a study of T-cell reconstitution after alpha-beta-depleted transplantation in children. General observations from the study: Newly generated T cells supplied most T-cell counts and diversity one year post-transplant. Some patients' high day-60 TCRbeta diversity was attributed to recipient cells surviving conditioning.

TCRbeta library preparation incorporated unique molecular identifiers. A single record per CDR3 protein comes from TCRdb applying MiXCR to the PCR reads. Among some 300,000 distinct CDR3 sequences, about a tenth were seen once, and the ten largest hold about 8%. This clonotype was observed a handful of times. No antigen is known for it. The J segment lost 6 bases and the V segment lost 7 bases, leaving 5 bases of the junction unmatched. The CDR3 contains 12 residues. Per the germline V gene, CDR1 is SQVTM and CDR2 is ANQGSEA. The clonotype originates from a boy less than two years old with acute myeloid leukemia, due to receive a stem cell transplant. The gene calls are TRBV29-1 and TRBJ1-2, with TRBD1 matching 10 bases. The material was PBMCs, obtained before TCRalphabeta/CD19-depleted stem cell transplant. The CDR3 reads CSAGDRGNGYTF. CDR3 DNA: TGCAGCGCCGGGGACAGGGGAAATGGCTACACCTTC.